This TCR beta chain was found in a study of response to subunit inactivated influenza vaccine. This clonotype was counted many times. Its antigen remains unidentified. In TCRdb, the RT-PCR reads were re-called with MiXCR into one record per CDR3 protein. This table has more than 400,000 distinct CDR3 sequences, approximately 9.9% appearing once. Broader study findings: Authors suggested few new T cells are recruited by each seasonal influenza vaccination.

The receptor was derived from a man aged 45 to 65 who received an inactivated influenza vaccine. The source material was PBMCs from blood, sampled more than 35 days after vaccination.

CDR3 region: CSARLAGAAGEQYF. The CDR3 coding sequence is TGCAGTGCTAGACTCGCGGGGGCTGCCGGCGAGCAGTACTTC. This chain uses TRBV20-1 with TRBJ2-7; possibly TRBD2 for D (7 bases). Germline assignment: CDR1 DFQATT and CDR2 SNEGSKA (reference sequence). Deletions cut 2 bases from V and 6 bases from J, with 17 bases between. The CDR3 is 14 amino acids.